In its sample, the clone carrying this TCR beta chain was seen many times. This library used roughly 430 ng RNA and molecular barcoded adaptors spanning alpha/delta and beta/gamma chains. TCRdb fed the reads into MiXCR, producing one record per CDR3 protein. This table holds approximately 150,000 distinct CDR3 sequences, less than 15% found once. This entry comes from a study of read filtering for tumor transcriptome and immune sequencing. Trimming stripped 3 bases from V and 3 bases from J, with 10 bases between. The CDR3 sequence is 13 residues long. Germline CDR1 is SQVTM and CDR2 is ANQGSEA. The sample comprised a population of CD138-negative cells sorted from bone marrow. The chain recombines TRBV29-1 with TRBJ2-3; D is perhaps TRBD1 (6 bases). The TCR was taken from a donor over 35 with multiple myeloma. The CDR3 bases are TGCAGCGTTGACGGCAGGGGAACAGATACGCAGTATTTT. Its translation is CSVDGRGTDTQYF.